Sequencing of this T cell receptor beta chain was carried out in a study of blood T cell repertoires in COVID-19. Study background: The cDNA or gDNA used as material had been derived from T cells, B-cell-depleted T cells, or PBMCs.

Authors' analysis steps: Counts of nucleated cells, estimated from reference gene primer amplification, were obtained. Produced via immunoSEQ multiplex PCR; TCRdb's table is partial and in-frame only. V, J and clone size reflect that table, while D and trimming were determined from the DNA. The sample holds 40,000 to 45,000 clones, roughly nine tenths seen once. The CDR3 loop spans 15 amino acids. Germline CDR1 SGHAT, CDR2 FQNNGV. V was pared by 4 bases and J by 12 bases, with 8 bases of the junction left unmatched. The origin of this receptor is a man aged 50 or older with active COVID-19. The chain has TRBV11-2 and TRBJ2-1; 14 nucleotides line up with TRBD2. The sequencing sample was made of peripheral blood. The chain's CDR3 is CASSSTSGRALGQFF. CDR3 sequence (DNA): TGTGCCAGCAGCTCGACTAGCGGGAGGGCCCTCGGGCAGTTCTTC.